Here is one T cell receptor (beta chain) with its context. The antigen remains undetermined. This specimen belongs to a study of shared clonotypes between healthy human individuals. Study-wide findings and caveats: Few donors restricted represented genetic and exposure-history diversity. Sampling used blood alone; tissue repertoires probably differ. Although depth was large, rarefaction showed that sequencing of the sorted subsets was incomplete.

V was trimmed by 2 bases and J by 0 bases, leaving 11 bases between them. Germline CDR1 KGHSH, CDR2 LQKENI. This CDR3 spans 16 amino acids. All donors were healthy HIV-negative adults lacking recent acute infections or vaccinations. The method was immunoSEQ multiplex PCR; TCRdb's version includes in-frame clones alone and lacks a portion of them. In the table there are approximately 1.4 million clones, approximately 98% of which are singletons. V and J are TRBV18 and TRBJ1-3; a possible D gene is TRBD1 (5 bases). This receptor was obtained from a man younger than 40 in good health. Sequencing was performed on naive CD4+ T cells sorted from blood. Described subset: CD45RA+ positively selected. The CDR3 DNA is TGTGCCAGCTCACCAAATTCCGGGGGCTCTGGAAACACCATATATTTT. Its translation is CASSPNSGGSGNTIYF.